The 24 T cell receptor beta chains in this list originate from one sample, sequenced in a study of cytomegalovirus exposure and HLA in healthy donors. This PCR relied on a set of 60 Vbeta primers and 13 Jbeta primers. The repertoire was sequenced with immunoSEQ multiplex PCR; TCRdb's copy has only in-frame clones and lacks some. The sample includes roughly 120,000 clones, 76% of them seen just once. Material for sequencing was PBMCs. The receptors come from a man aged 45-60 years in good health and CMV-seronegative.

This sequence joins TRBV5-4 and TRBJ2-1; 9 nucleotides line up with TRBD2. Germline V gives CDR1 SGHNT, CDR2 YYREEE (reference sequence). This CDR3 has 17 amino acids. V trimming: 3 bases; J trimming: 5 bases; junction bases outside the gene matches: 12. CDR3 sequence: CASSSHAGRGGHNEQFF. The CDR3 nucleotides are TGTGCCAGCAGCTCCCACGCAGGGCGGGGGGGGCACAATGAGCAGTTCTTC.

The rearrangement uses TRBV15 and TRBJ1-1; no definite D call. CDR1 is LNHNV, CDR2 YYDKDF, per germline (reference sequence). The CDR3 spans 17 residues. V dropped 2 bases and J dropped 0 bases, with 16 bases sitting between them. The CDR3 sequence: CATSRSQAYRMNTEAFF. CDR3 DNA: TGTGCCACCAGCAGATCTCAGGCATACCGCATGAACACTGAAGCTTTCTTT.

V gene TRBV2 combines with J gene TRBJ2-3; 9 bases line up with TRBD1. Per the germline V gene, CDR1 is SNHLY and CDR2 is FYNNEI. The J segment lost 3 bases and the V segment lost 0 bases, leaving 1 base of the junction unmatched. This CDR3 spans 15 amino acids. CDR3 amino acids: CASSEAGQGTDTQYF. The CDR3 DNA reads as TGTGCCAGCAGTGAAGCGGGACAGGGTACAGATACGCAGTATTTT.

V is TRBV6-5 and J is TRBJ1-6, with 7 bases lining up with TRBD1. The CDR3 has 15 residues. The germline V gene encodes CDR1 MNHEY and CDR2 SVGAGI. Germline trimming cut 0 bases from V and 8 bases from J; bases unmatched to any gene: 4. The CDR3 region is CASSYSGQTYSPLHF. CDR3 nucleotide sequence: TGTGCCAGCAGTTACTCGGGACAGACTTATTCACCCCTCCACTTT.

The V call is TRBV7-9, the J call TRBJ1-1; D call uncertain. The CDR3 totals 14 residues. The V end lost 5 bases, the J end lost 1 base, and 11 bases lay between the germline ends. Looked up from germline, CDR1 is SEHNR and CDR2 is FQNEAQ (reference sequence). The CDR3 DNA follows: TGTGCCAGCAGCGTGACACGTGGGAACACTGAAGCTTTCTTT. Encoded protein: CASSVTRGNTEAFF.

In nucleotides, the CDR3 is TGTGCCAGCAGCTTGGGTCTTGGGACAGGTAGTTACAATGAGCAGTTCTTC. It translates to CASSLGLGTGSYNEQFF. This chain links TRBV5-5 with TRBJ2-1, with TRBD1 matching over 8 bases. The V gene end was trimmed by 0 bases and the J gene end by 4 bases; junction bases not matched to a gene: 9. The CDR3 loop spans 17 amino acids. Germline CDR1 SGHKS, CDR2 YYEKEE (reference sequence).

The chain has TRBV2 and TRBJ1-2; 9 positions match TRBD1. The V gene end was trimmed by 6 bases and the J gene end by 3 bases; junction bases not matched to a gene: 5. CDR1 and CDR2 from the germline V gene are SNHLY and FYNNEI. The CDR3 totals 14 residues. The CDR3 sequence: CASSRTGVDYGYTF. CDR3 DNA: TGTGCCAGCAGCAGGACAGGGGTTGACTATGGCTACACCTTC.

The rearrangement links TRBV7-8 to TRBJ2-1; 9 nucleotides match TRBD2. The length of the CDR3 is 18 residues. Germline values: CDR1 SGHVS, CDR2 FQNEAQ. The ends lost 3 bases at V and 0 bases at J; junction bases unmatched: 9. CDR3: CASSFPSGGPSSYNEQFF. The CDR3 bases are TGTGCCAGCAGCTTTCCCAGCGGGGGGCCATCCTCCTACAATGAGCAGTTCTTC.

The V gene is TRBV19, the J gene TRBJ1-1; 7 positions match TRBD1. V was pared by 3 bases and J by 6 bases, with 7 bases of the junction left unmatched. The CDR3 contains 14 residues. Germline V lookup: CDR1 LNHDA, CDR2 SQIVND (reference sequence). CDR3 residues: CASSIKAGGPEAFF. As DNA, the CDR3 is TGTGCCAGTAGTATTAAGGCAGGGGGGCCTGAAGCTTTCTTT.

The rearrangement uses TRBV7-9 and TRBJ2-5, with no clear D. Germline V gives CDR1 SEHNR, CDR2 FQNEAQ (reference sequence). The CDR3 is 13 residues long. V was pared by 3 bases and J by 5 bases, with 10 bases between. CDR3 sequence (DNA): TGTGCCAGCAGCTTCGGTAGCTGGGAGACCCAGTACTTC. As protein: CASSFGSWETQYF.

The gene calls are TRBV6-5 and TRBJ1-1; 9 bases align to TRBD1. This CDR3 has 14 residues. With V trimmed by 6 bases and J by 11 bases, 13 bases remained unmatched. Germline V lookup: CDR1 MNHEY, CDR2 SVGAGI. DNA of the CDR3: TGTGCCAGCAGCGGTCCCGGGACAGGGAGCGCGGCTTTCTTT. The encoded protein is CASSGPGTGSAAFF.

The DNA of the CDR3 is TGCGCCAGCAGCCTTGAGGCAGGGGATTACCAGCCCCAGCATTTT. This sequence encodes CASSLEAGDYQPQHF. This chain connects TRBV5-1 to TRBJ1-5, with a tentative D call TRBD1 (6 bases). CDR3 length: 15 residues. The V end was cut by 4 bases, the J end by 7 bases, with 18 bases between. The germline gives CDR1 SGHRS, CDR2 YFSETQ.

This chain uses TRBV7-9 with TRBJ1-2; possibly TRBD1 for D (6 bases). V was trimmed by 4 bases and J by 0 bases, leaving 12 bases between them. Germline V lookup: CDR1 SEHNR, CDR2 FQNEAQ (reference sequence). The CDR3 runs 15 residues. The CDR3 nucleotides are TGTGCCAGCAGCTCGACAGGTCCCGCTAACTATGGCTACACCTTC. This codes for CASSSTGPANYGYTF.

The V and J genes are TRBV6-5 and TRBJ1-1; D may be TRBD1 (5 bases). The V gene lost 2 bases and the J gene lost 5 bases, with 15 bases spanning the gap. CDR1 MNHEY and CDR2 SVGAGI come from the germline V gene. The CDR3 has 15 amino acids. The CDR3, as DNA: TGTGCCAGCAGTTACACGGGCGGGGGTGTAACTGAAGCTTTCTTT. Translating gives CASSYTGGGVTEAFF.

On this clone itself: The identical CDR3 is also encoded by other nucleotide sequences in the sample. The rearrangement joins TRBV5-1 to TRBJ1-1; TRBD1 matches 7 bases. There are 13 residues in the CDR3. V dropped 7 bases and J dropped 4; count of bases not matched to a gene: 7. The germline V gene encodes CDR1 SGHRS and CDR2 YFSETQ. The CDR3 region is CASGQVRGTEAFF. Written as DNA, the CDR3 is TGCGCCAGCGGACAGGTTCGTGGCACTGAAGCTTTCTTT.

The rearrangement uses TRBV6-5 and TRBJ1-2; D uncertain. CDR3 length: 14 residues. Germline V gene sequence: CDR1 MNHEY, CDR2 SVGAGI. V shed 5 bases and J shed 5 bases, with 15 bases lying between them. CDR3 nucleotide sequence: TGTGCCAGCAGTCCCCCCGGGGAATGGTATGGCTACACCTTC. Translation: CASSPPGEWYGYTF.

This clone occurred a few times. J is TRBJ2-7 and V is TRBV19; D possibly corresponds to TRBD1 (5 bases). The V end was cut by 6 bases, the J end by 2 bases, with 14 bases between. This CDR3 contains 14 residues. CDR1 is LNHDA, CDR2 SQIVND, per germline (reference sequence). The CDR3 is CASSGSTVTYEQYF. DNA for the CDR3: TGTGCCAGTAGCGGCTCGACAGTAACCTACGAGCAGTACTTC.

The CDR3 region is CASSIAGTGGPLNEQFF. The CDR3 DNA reads as TGTGCCAGTAGTATAGCCGGGACAGGGGGCCCCTTGAATGAGCAGTTCTTC. This chain connects TRBV19 to TRBJ2-1, with 12 bases that match TRBD1. Germline V gives CDR1 LNHDA, CDR2 SQIVND (reference sequence). The CDR3 sequence is 17 residues long. V shed 1 base, J shed 7 bases, and the junction held 8 bases outside the gene matches.

The chain is built from TRBV6-1 and TRBJ1-2, with a weak D call TRBD1 (5 bases). Looked up from germline, CDR1 is MNHNS and CDR2 is SASEGT. The CDR3 sequence is 15 residues long. V lost 4 bases to trimming and J lost 2 bases, with 14 bases between them. This CDR3 reads CASSAAGGVNYGYTF. The CDR3 nucleotides are TGTGCCAGCAGTGCCGCCGGAGGGGTAAACTATGGCTACACCTTC.

The chain couples TRBV5-4 to TRBJ2-1; TRBD1 might be the D (6 bases). The length of the CDR3 is 15 residues. V lost 0 bases and J lost 5, with 12 bases in between. Looked up from germline, CDR1 is SGHNT and CDR2 is YYREEE (reference sequence). Here the CDR3 reads CASSLDQGSHNEQFF. The CDR3 region has the DNA TGTGCCAGCAGCTTGGACCAGGGGTCCCACAATGAGCAGTTCTTC.

Only a few counts were recorded for this clone. The rearrangement joins TRBV5-1 to TRBJ1-2; 8 bases map to TRBD1. V shed 5 bases, J shed 6 bases, and the junction held 6 bases outside the gene matches. CDR1 SGHRS and CDR2 YFSETQ come from the germline V gene. The CDR3 consists of 13 residues. In nucleotides, the CDR3 is TGCGCCAGCAGTCCCGGGACAGGAGATGGCTACACCTTC. Its protein is CASSPGTGDGYTF.

The chain employs TRBV10-1 and TRBJ2-7, with a tentative D call TRBD2 (7 bases). Germline CDR1 WNHNN, CDR2 SYGVQD (reference sequence). V lost 3 bases, J lost 3 bases, and 18 bases lay in between. The CDR3 runs to 16 residues. CDR3 nucleotide sequence: TGCGCCAGCAGTGAAGGGGGGGCAGGGACTTGCTACGAGCAGTACTTC. It codes for CASSEGGAGTCYEQYF.

This sequence joins TRBV2 and TRBJ2-2; D gene unclear. Germline lookup yields CDR1 SNHLY and CDR2 FYNNEI. Trimming removed 6 bases at V and 3 bases at J, with 8 bases between. The CDR3 has 13 amino acids. The CDR3 bases are TGTGCCAGCAGGAATACAGACACCGGGGAGCTGTTTTTT. Its translation: CASRNTDTGELFF.

The rearrangement joins TRBV27 to TRBJ1-2; 10 bases are shared with TRBD1. The CDR3 runs to 15 residues. V lost 6 bases to trimming and J lost 8 bases; unmatched junction nucleotides: 12. Germline-derived CDR1 and CDR2 are MNHEY and SMNVEV (reference sequence). CDR3 region: CASSRIRQGAGGYTF. The DNA for the CDR3 is TGTGCCAGCAGCCGGATCCGACAGGGGGCTGGCGGCTACACCTTC.